These 29 T cell receptor beta chains originate from one sample sequenced in a study of T cell clonotyping in hematopoietic cell transplantation. Data came from immunoSEQ multiplex PCR; TCRdb stores just in-frame clones and leaves some out. The sample has about 10,000 clones; roughly 89% are singletons. The sequencing here drew on PBMCs, taken 100 days after allogeneic stem cell transplant. Source of these receptors: a female patient in her sixties who had an allogeneic stem cell transplant from an unrelated donor, so the T cells may come from the graft donor. Some clones in this sample may be carry-over from other donors' samples.

The chain uses TRBV6-5 and TRBJ2-7, with D hard to call. The CDR3 extends over 14 amino acids. Trimming removed 0 bases at V and 0 bases at J, with 6 bases between. The germline CDR1 and CDR2 sequences are MNHEY and SVGAGI. CDR3 sequence: CASSYSTVSYEQYF. CDR3 DNA sequence: TGTGCCAGCAGTTACTCTACCGTCTCCTACGAGCAGTACTTC.

The chain employs TRBV7-8 and TRBJ2-1; 8 bases align to TRBD2. CDR1 is SGHVS, CDR2 FQNEAQ, per germline. This CDR3 has 19 amino acids. V lost 0 bases and J lost 6; bases outside the gene matches: 16. Written as DNA, the CDR3 is TGTGCCAGCAGCTTAGCGCCGGTCCCGGGACTAGGGGCAACCAATGAGCAGTTCTTC. Its protein is CASSLAPVPGLGATNEQFF.

V usage is TRBV6-5 and J usage is TRBJ2-1, with 8 bases that match TRBD2. With V trimmed by 8 bases and J by 7 bases, 7 bases remained unmatched. The CDR3 is 13 amino acids. CDR1 is MNHEY and CDR2 is SVGAGI in the germline V gene. Written as DNA, the CDR3 is TGTGCCAGCGCGTACGGGGGGGTGAATGAGCAGTTCTTC. It codes for CASAYGGVNEQFF.

The rearrangement uses TRBV25-1 and TRBJ1-1, with a possible D match to TRBD1 (6 bases). Between the trimmed V and J ends, which lost 1 base and 6 bases, there was a span of 9 bases. The CDR3 runs to 13 residues. The V gene's germline CDR1 is MGHDK and CDR2 SYGVNS. This chain's CDR3 is CASSESRTAEAFF. In DNA, the CDR3 is TGTGCCAGCAGTGAATCGCGGACAGCTGAAGCTTTCTTT. The variable domain in full, completed from reference TRBV25-1 and TRBJ1-1, reads EADIYQTPRYLVIGTGKKITLECSQTMGHDKMYWYQQDPGMELHLIHYSYGVNSTEKGDLSSESTVSRIRTEHFPLTLESARPSHTSQYLCASSESRTAEAFFGQGTRLTVV.

This sequence joins TRBV9 and TRBJ2-1; no reliable D call. CDR1 and CDR2 from the germline V gene are SGDLS and YYNGEE. The CDR3 is 12 residues long. V was shortened by 3 bases and J by 6 bases, with 7 bases between the two germline ends. Here the CDR3 DNA reads TGTGCCAGCAGCGCGTATGCCAATGAGCAGTTCTTC. Protein sequence: CASSAYANEQFF.

The rearrangement joins TRBV15 to TRBJ2-1; D call uncertain. This CDR3 is 12 amino acids long. V lost 5 bases and J lost 1, with 3 bases in between. Germline V gives CDR1 LNHNV, CDR2 YYDKDF (reference sequence). CDR3 bases: TGTGCCACCAGCGGATCCTACAATGAGCAGTTCTTC. Amino acid sequence: CATSGSYNEQFF.

The V call is TRBV2, the J call TRBJ2-5, with 8 positions matching TRBD1. CDR3 size: 14 residues. J gave up 6 bases and V 9 bases, and 12 bases lay outside the gene matches. Per germline, CDR1 SNHLY and CDR2 FYNNEI. The CDR3 protein is CASLKQTGVKTQYF. CDR3 in DNA: TGTGCCAGTCTGAAGCAGACAGGGGTCAAGACCCAGTACTTC. Full variable domain (remainder filled in from reference TRBV2 and TRBJ2-5): EPEVTQTPSHQVTQMGQEVILRCVPISNHLYFYWYRQILGQKVEFLVSFYNNEISEKSEIFDDQFSVERPDGSNFTLKIRSTKLEDSAMYFCASLKQTGVKTQYFGPGTRLLVL.

The chain couples TRBV6-5 to TRBJ1-4; TRBD1 might be the D (5 bases). The V gene lost 2 bases and the J gene lost 7 bases, with 14 bases spanning the gap. The CDR3 spans 15 residues. Germline values: CDR1 MNHEY, CDR2 SVGAGI. CDR3 sequence (DNA): TGTGCCAGCAGTTACACCCTCGCAAGGGGTGAAAAACTGTTTTTT. It codes for CASSYTLARGEKLFF.

The genes are TRBV4-1 and TRBJ1-2; 8 bases are a match to TRBD1. Per the germline V gene, CDR1 is MGHRA and CDR2 is YSYEKL. The CDR3 contains 14 residues. Trimming took 4 bases from V and 8 from J; bases not matched to a gene: 9. DNA for the CDR3: TGCGCCAGCAGCCCCTACGGACAGGGCCGGGGCTACACCTTC. Translation: CASSPYGQGRGYTF.

V and J are TRBV7-2 and TRBJ1-4; D is possibly TRBD1 (6 bases). V lost 3 bases and J lost 0, with 11 bases in between. Germline CDR1 reads SGHTA; CDR2 reads FQGNSA. The CDR3 is 16 residues long. The CDR3 nucleotides are TGTGCCAGCAGCTTGGGGGGCGGTGCAACTAATGAAAAACTGTTTTTT. Its protein product is CASSLGGGATNEKLFF.

Written as DNA, the CDR3 is TGTGCCAGCAGCAAAGACTCAGGGGCCCACACAGATACGCAGTATTTT. This gives the protein CASSKDSGAHTDTQYF. This rearrangement joins TRBV2 to TRBJ2-3, with D tentatively TRBD1 (6 bases). The germline CDR1 and CDR2 sequences are SNHLY and FYNNEI. The CDR3 has 16 residues. Trimming removed 6 bases at V and 2 bases at J, with 18 bases between.

The genes are TRBV28 and TRBJ1-2, with D hard to call. V was shortened by 6 bases and J by 5 bases, with 10 bases between the two germline ends. Looked up from germline, CDR1 is MDHEN and CDR2 is SYDVKM. The CDR3 length is 12 residues. The CDR3 coding sequence is TGTGCCAGCAGGGCGGTACGGTATGGCTACACCTTC. It is translated as CASRAVRYGYTF.

V gene TRBV5-6 combines with J gene TRBJ2-7, with D unresolved. The V gene's germline CDR1 is SGHDT and CDR2 YYEEEE. This CDR3 has 14 amino acids. V gave up 3 bases and J gave up 0 bases, with 10 bases separating them. The CDR3 protein is CASSSTALSYEQYF. In DNA form, the CDR3 reads TGTGCCAGCAGCTCAACGGCCCTCTCCTACGAGCAGTACTTC.

V usage is TRBV5-4 and J usage is TRBJ2-6; TRBD2 matches 7 bases. V lost 0 bases, J lost 2 bases, and 2 bases stayed unmatched. The length of the CDR3 is 16 residues. Germline V CDR1 and CDR2: SGHNT, YYREEE (reference sequence). CDR3 region: CASSLDGGTGANVLTF. CDR3 sequence (DNA): TGTGCCAGCAGCTTGGACGGGGGGACTGGGGCCAACGTCCTGACTTTC.

The rearrangement uses TRBV7-2 and TRBJ1-1; weak D call: TRBD1 (5 bases). Trimming pared 2 bases from V and 4 bases from J, leaving 20 bases between. CDR3 length: 17 amino acids. Germline assignment: CDR1 SGHTA and CDR2 FQGNSA. The CDR3 loop is CASSLLGVEGRGTEAFF. The CDR3 DNA is TGTGCCAGCAGCTTATTAGGGGTAGAGGGAAGAGGCACTGAAGCTTTCTTT.

The V gene is TRBV7-2, the J gene TRBJ2-2, with unresolved D. This CDR3 is built from 12 residues. V was shortened by 5 bases and J by 4 bases, with 5 bases between the two germline ends. CDR1 SGHTA and CDR2 FQGNSA come from the germline V gene. The CDR3 region is CASSQVTGELFF. The DNA for the CDR3 is TGTGCCAGCAGCCAAGTCACCGGGGAGCTGTTTTTT.

V and J are TRBV28 and TRBJ2-1, with 7 bases that match TRBD2. The V gene end was trimmed by 3 bases and the J gene end by 5 bases; junction bases not matched to a gene: 4. There are 14 residues in the CDR3. In germline, CDR1 is MDHEN, CDR2 SYDVKM. This chain's CDR3 is CASSLSSGHNEQFF. CDR3 nucleotides: TGTGCCAGCAGTTTGTCTAGCGGTCACAATGAGCAGTTCTTC.

The chain carries TRBV20-1 and TRBJ2-7; the D is unclear. Germline assignment: CDR1 DFQATT and CDR2 SNEGSKA (reference sequence). The V end was cut by 1 base, the J end by 4 bases, with 5 bases between. The length of the CDR3 is 11 residues. CDR3 amino acids: CSARVDYEQYF. CDR3 DNA sequence: TGCAGTGCTAGAGTGGATTACGAGCAGTACTTC.

The rearrangement joins TRBV27 to TRBJ1-1; D unresolved. Germline CDR1 is MNHEY and CDR2 is SMNVEV (reference sequence). Trimming cost V 6 bases and J 1 base, with 9 bases left between them. This CDR3 contains 13 residues. The CDR3, as DNA: TGTGCCAGCAGGATTGGGGAGAACACTGAAGCTTTCTTT. Amino acid sequence: CASRIGENTEAFF.

This clone was counted a single time. The CDR3: CASSLWAGDTGELFF. In DNA form, the CDR3 reads TGTGCCAGCAGCTTATGGGCAGGGGACACCGGGGAGCTGTTTTTT. The chain is built from TRBV7-9 and TRBJ2-2; maybe TRBD1 (6 bases). Trimming shortened V by 2 bases and J by 3 bases, and 10 bases separated the two germline ends. CDR3 length equals 15 residues. Germline CDR1 SEHNR, CDR2 FQNEAQ (reference sequence).

This chain links TRBV7-8 with TRBJ2-5; a weak D match, TRBD1 (5 bases). The CDR3 spans 14 residues. Germline V gene data show CDR1 as SGHVS and CDR2 as FQNEAQ. The V and J ends lost 1 base and 0 bases respectively, with 6 bases between them. The DNA of the CDR3 is TGTGCCAGCAGCTTAGACAGGAACCAAGAGACCCAGTACTTC. This codes for CASSLDRNQETQYF.

A note on this clone: At one end the junction does not follow the germline gene, possibly because of a read error. The chain is built from TRBV14 and TRBJ2-7, with unresolved D. The germline V gene encodes CDR1 SGHDN and CDR2 FVKESK. This CDR3 has 13 amino acids. CDR3 coding DNA: TGTGCCAGCACCCCCAGCCCCTCCAACGAGCAGTACTTC. The encoded protein is CASTPSPSNEQYF.

CDR3 nucleotide sequence: TGCGCCAGCAGCTGGGGGGCAGGGGGCAACACTGAAGCTTTCTTT. Translating it yields CASSWGAGGNTEAFF. This chain connects TRBV5-1 to TRBJ1-1, with 8 nucleotides matching TRBD1. Germline assignment: CDR1 SGHRS and CDR2 YFSETQ. V lost 3 bases and J lost 2; bases outside the gene matches: 6. The CDR3 sequence is 15 residues long.

This clone was observed a handful of times. This rearrangement joins TRBV25-1 to TRBJ2-1; the D gene is possibly TRBD1 (5 bases). Germline V gene lookup returns CDR1 MGHDK and CDR2 SYGVNS. V was shortened by 4 bases and J by 1 base, with 5 bases between the two germline ends. CDR3 length equals 13 residues. Written as DNA, the CDR3 is TGTGCCAGCAGTGGACAGTCCTACAATGAGCAGTTCTTC. Translation gives CASSGQSYNEQFF.

This clone was counted a few times. V is TRBV9 and J is TRBJ2-2; D unresolved. The germline gives CDR1 SGDLS, CDR2 YYNGEE. V lost 4 bases and J 6 bases, leaving 10 bases between the germline ends. This CDR3 contains 13 residues. The CDR3 DNA is TGTGCCAGCAGCCCCCCCGCGGCCGGGGAGCTGTTTTTT. Amino acids: CASSPPAAGELFF.

The gene calls are TRBV29-1 and TRBJ2-1; D possibly corresponds to TRBD2 (6 bases). Trimming took off 1 base at V and 13 bases at J, with 14 bases between the two ends. Germline CDR1 reads SQVTM; CDR2 reads ANQGSEA. The CDR3 sequence is 12 residues long. The DNA for the CDR3 is TGCAGCGTTGAAGGGAGGGATACTCAACAGTTCTTC. It codes for CSVEGRDTQQFF.

The chain joins TRBV30 to TRBJ2-7; TRBD2 might be the D (5 bases). V was cut by 2 bases and J by 3 bases, with 8 bases left in between. Per the germline V gene, CDR1 is GTSNPN and CDR2 is SVGIG (reference sequence). The CDR3 totals 12 residues. The CDR3 DNA is TGTGCCTGGAGTCCGACTATCTACGAGCAGTACTTC. Translated: CAWSPTIYEQYF. The variable domain in full, completed from reference TRBV30 and TRBJ2-7, reads SQTIHQWPATLVQPVGSPLSLECTVEGTSNPNLYWYRQAAGRGLQLLFYSVGIGQISSEVPQNLSASRPQDRQFILSSKKLLLSDSGFYLCAWSPTIYEQYFGPGTRLTVT.

The gene calls are TRBV7-2 and TRBJ1-1; 9 bases line up with TRBD1. The germline CDR1 and CDR2 sequences are SGHTA and FQGNSA. With 5 bases clipped from V and 1 base from J, the junction kept 2 bases outside the gene matches. CDR3 length: 14 amino acids. The CDR3 nucleotides read TGTGCCAGCAGCCGACAGGGGGAGAACACTGAAGCTTTCTTT. Translated: CASSRQGENTEAFF.

This rearrangement joins TRBV7-8 to TRBJ2-3, with D perhaps matching TRBD1 or TRBD2 (5 bases each). Trimming pared 0 bases from V and 6 bases from J, leaving 10 bases between. The CDR3 length is 14 residues. Germline V lookup: CDR1 SGHVS, CDR2 FQNEAQ. The chain's CDR3 is CASSLASWGDTQYF. The CDR3 coding sequence is TGTGCCAGCAGCTTAGCGTCTTGGGGGGATACGCAGTATTTT.